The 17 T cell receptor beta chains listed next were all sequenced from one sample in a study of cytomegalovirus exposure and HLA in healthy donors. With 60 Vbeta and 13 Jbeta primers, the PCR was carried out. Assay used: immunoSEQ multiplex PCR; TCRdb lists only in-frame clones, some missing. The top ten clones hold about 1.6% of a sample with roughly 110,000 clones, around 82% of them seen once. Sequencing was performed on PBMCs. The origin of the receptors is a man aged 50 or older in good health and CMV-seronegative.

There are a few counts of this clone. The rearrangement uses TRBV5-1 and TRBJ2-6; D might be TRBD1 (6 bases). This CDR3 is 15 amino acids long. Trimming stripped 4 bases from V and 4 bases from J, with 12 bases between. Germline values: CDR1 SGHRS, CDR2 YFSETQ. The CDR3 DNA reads TGCGCCAGCAGCCTACAGGGCGCGGGGGCCAACGTCCTGACTTTC. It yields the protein CASSLQGAGANVLTF.

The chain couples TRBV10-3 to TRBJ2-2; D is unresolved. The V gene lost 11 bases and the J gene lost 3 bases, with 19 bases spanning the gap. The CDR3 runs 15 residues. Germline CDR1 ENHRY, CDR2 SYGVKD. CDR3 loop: CASKEIGADTGELFF. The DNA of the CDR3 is TGTGCCTCCAAAGAGATCGGTGCCGACACCGGGGAGCTGTTTTTT.

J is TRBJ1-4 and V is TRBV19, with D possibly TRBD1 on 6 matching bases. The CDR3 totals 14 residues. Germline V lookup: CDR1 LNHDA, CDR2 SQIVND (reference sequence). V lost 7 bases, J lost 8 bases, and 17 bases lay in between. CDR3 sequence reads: CASTRQVEEEKLFF. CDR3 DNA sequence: TGTGCCAGTACAAGACAGGTCGAAGAAGAAAAACTGTTTTTT.

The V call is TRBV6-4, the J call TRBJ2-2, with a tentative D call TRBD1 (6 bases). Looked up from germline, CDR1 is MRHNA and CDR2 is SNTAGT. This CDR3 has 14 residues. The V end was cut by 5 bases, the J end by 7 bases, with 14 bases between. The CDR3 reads CASSPMGAGGELFF. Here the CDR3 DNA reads TGTGCCAGCAGTCCCATGGGGGCTGGCGGGGAGCTGTTTTTT.

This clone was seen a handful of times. CDR3: CASSDGGGSTDTQYF. As DNA, the CDR3 is TGTGCCAGCAGTGACGGGGGGGGTAGCACAGATACGCAGTATTTT. The genes are TRBV6-4 and TRBJ2-3; 7 bases are a match to TRBD2. The ends lost 2 bases at V and 0 bases at J; junction bases unmatched: 2. CDR3 length equals 15 residues. Germline CDR1 reads MRHNA; CDR2 reads SNTAGT.

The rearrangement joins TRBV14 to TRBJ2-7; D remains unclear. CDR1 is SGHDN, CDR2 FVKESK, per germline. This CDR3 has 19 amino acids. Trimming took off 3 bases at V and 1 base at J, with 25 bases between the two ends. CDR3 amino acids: CASSQTVLRQVRISYEQYF. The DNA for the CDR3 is TGTGCCAGCAGCCAGACGGTTCTAAGGCAGGTCAGAATATCCTACGAGCAGTACTTC.

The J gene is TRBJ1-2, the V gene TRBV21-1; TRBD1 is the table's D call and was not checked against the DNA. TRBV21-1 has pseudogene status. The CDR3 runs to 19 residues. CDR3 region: CASSTPQGRCGLPNYGYTF. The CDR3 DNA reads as TGTGCCAGCAGCACCCCACAGGGTCGGTGCGGATTGCCCAACTATGGCTACACCTTC.

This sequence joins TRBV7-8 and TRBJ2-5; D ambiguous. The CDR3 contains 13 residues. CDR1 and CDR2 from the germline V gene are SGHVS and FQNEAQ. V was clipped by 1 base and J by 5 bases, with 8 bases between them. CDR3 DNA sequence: TGTGCCAGCAGCTTAGAAATCGTTGAGACCCAGTACTTC. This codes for CASSLEIVETQYF.

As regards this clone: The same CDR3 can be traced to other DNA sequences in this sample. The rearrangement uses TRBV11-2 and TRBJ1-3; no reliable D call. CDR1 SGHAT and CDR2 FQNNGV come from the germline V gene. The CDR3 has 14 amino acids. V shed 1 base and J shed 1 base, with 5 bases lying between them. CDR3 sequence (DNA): TGTGCCAGCAGCTTAGCAGGATCTGGAAACACCATATATTTT. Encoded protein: CASSLAGSGNTIYF.

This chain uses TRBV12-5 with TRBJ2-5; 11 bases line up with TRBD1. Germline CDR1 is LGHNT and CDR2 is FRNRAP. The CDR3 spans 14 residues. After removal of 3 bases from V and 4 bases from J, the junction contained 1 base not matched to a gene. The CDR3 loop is CASGFGTGGETQYF. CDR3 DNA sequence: TGTGCTAGTGGTTTTGGGACAGGGGGAGAGACCCAGTACTTC.

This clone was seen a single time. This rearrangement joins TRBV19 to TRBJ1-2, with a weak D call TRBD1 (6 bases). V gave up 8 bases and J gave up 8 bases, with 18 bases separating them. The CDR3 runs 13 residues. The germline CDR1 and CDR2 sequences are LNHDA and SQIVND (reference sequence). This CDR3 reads CASSRGGANGYTF. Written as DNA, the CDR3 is TGTGCCAGTTCAAGAGGGGGGGCGAACGGCTACACCTTC.

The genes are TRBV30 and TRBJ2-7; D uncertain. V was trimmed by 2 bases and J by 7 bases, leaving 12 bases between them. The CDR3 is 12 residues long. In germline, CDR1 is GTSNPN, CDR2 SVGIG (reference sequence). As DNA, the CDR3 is TGTGCCTGGAGTCCCGTTTATTTGGAGCAGTACTTC. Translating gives CAWSPVYLEQYF.

The CDR3 DNA reads TGCAGTGCTAGAGGTTCCGGCGAGCAGTACTTC. This encodes CSARGSGEQYF. V is TRBV20-1 and J is TRBJ2-7; D ambiguous. This CDR3 is built from 11 residues. V was cut by 1 base and J by 6 bases, with 7 bases left in between. Germline V gene lookup returns CDR1 DFQATT and CDR2 SNEGSKA (reference sequence).

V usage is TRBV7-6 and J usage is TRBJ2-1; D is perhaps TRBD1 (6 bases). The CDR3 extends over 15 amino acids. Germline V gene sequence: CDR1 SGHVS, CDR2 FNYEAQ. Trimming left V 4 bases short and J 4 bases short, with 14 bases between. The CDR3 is CASSSTLDRYNEQFF. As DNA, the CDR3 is TGTGCCAGCAGCTCTACGTTGGACAGATACAATGAGCAGTTCTTC.

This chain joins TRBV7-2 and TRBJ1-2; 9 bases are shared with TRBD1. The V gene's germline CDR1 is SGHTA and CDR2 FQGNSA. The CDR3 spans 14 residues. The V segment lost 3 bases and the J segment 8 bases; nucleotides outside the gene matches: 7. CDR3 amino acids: CASSFGDREIGYTF. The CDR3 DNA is TGTGCCAGCAGCTTCGGGGACAGGGAGATCGGCTACACCTTC.

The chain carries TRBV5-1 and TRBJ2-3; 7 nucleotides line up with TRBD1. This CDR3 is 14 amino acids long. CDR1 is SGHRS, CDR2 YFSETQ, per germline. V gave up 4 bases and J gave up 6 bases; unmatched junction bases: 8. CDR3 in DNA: TGCGCCAGCAGCGTGGGACAGATCAAGGATACGCAGTATTTT. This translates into CASSVGQIKDTQYF. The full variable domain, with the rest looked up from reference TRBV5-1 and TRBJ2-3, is KAGVTQTPRYLIKTRGQQVTLSCSPISGHRSVSWYQQTPGQGLQFLFEYFSETQRNKGNFPGRFSGRQFSNSRSEMNVSTLELGDSALYLCASSVGQIKDTQYFGPGTRLTVL.

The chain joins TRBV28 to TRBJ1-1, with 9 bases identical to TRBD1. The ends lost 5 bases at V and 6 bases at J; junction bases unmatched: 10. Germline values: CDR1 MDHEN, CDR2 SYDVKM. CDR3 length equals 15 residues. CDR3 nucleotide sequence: TGTGCCAGCAGTCCTTCACAGGGGGCAGGCGCTGAAGCTTTCTTT. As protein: CASSPSQGAGAEAFF.